A single T cell receptor beta chain is shown here with its context. The sample originates from a study of control samples from healthy donors and cancer patients. CDR1 is MDHEN and CDR2 is SYDVKM in the germline V gene. The CDR3 runs 14 residues. The V end lost 3 bases, the J end lost 3 bases, and 9 bases lay between the germline ends. Generated by immunoSEQ multiplex PCR, the TCRdb table keeps only in-frame clones and is missing some. The repertoire holds about 190,000 clones, with approximately 90% as singletons. Specimen: blood. V and J are TRBV28 and TRBJ1-5; D gene ambiguous. This clonotype was sampled from a man younger than 45 in good health. For the CDR3, the DNA is TGTGCCAGCAGTTTTCAGCTCTACAATCAGCCCCAGCATTTT. Translating it yields CASSFQLYNQPQHF.